This T cell receptor beta chain is drawn from a study of blood T cell repertoires in COVID-19 (TCRdb year 2020). Background on the whole study: Samples from collaborators originated in the United States, Italy and Spain and spanned both the acute and convalescent phases of COVID-19. Subjects who had been exposed to COVID-19, were actively infected with it, or had recovered from it provided the deeply sampled blood TCRbeta repertoires that made up the dataset. HLA class I and class II types, where available, came from metadata supplied by the sample provider rather than from assay-based typing. The repertoires were made available in a free public database intended to serve as a resource for research on the immune response to SARS-CoV-2. The sample metadata nearly always contained a de-identified subject ID, COVID-19 status, age in years and sex. Samples came from the ongoing ImmuneRACE study (first 160 participants) plus 1,254 subjects from 6 global collaborators. The material from the prospective study consisted of cDNA or gDNA derived from T cells, B-cell-depleted T cells, or PBMCs. Study-level results and caveats: The amount of clinical and demographic metadata varied by source and participant and was provided uncurated.

Comment on this clone: This clone's antigen is unknown. No much larger clone exists at a distance of one base, and base qualities are not known.

The immunoSEQ Assay, a bias-controlled multiplex PCR, was used to amplify TCRbeta CDR3 regions from genomic DNA. The authors' analysis ran thus. The number of nucleated cells in each sample was estimated by amplification of reference gene primers within the assay. To quantify the absolute abundance of each unique TCRbeta CDR3 rearrangement, sequence reads were collapsed and filtered. For each sample, productive Simpson clonality was calculated by taking the square root of Simpson's diversity index across productive rearrangements. The immuneACCESS repertoire file appears here via TCRdb, limited to in-frame rearrangements. These files lack a portion of the clones; in checked studies, under half of the deficit traces to unresolved V genes, and the cause of the others is not known. The V and J calls and clone size were taken over from that table, and D and trimming were inferred from the DNA. Within this sample are 250,000 to 400,000 clones, with roughly 90% of them counted one time only. Around 2.7% of the sample is taken by the ten largest.

V is shortened by 4 bases, J by 0 bases, and the region joining them spans 9 bases. The CDR3 measures 14 amino acids from cysteine to phenylalanine. Only the CDR3 portion is preserved as DNA: 42 bases, with reading frame beginning at the first base. Sequences PRHDT (CDR1) and FYEKMQ (CDR2) are obtained from the germline V gene (reference sequence). Enrolling through a virtual design, the prospective study's participants ranged in age from roughly 18 to 90 years and lived across 24 United States geographic areas. In the prospective study, cohorts were assigned on the basis of participant-reported clinical history obtained from a screening survey and a study questionnaire. ImmuneRACE Cohort 3 recovered participants were defined by two consecutive negative NP/OP PCR tests, healthcare professional clearance, or symptom resolution. Each participant in the prospective study had whole blood, serum and a nasopharyngeal or oropharyngeal swab collected by mobile phlebotomists. Participants in the prospective study had the option to provide additional blood draws and questionnaires over an approximately 2-month period. Before DNA extraction, prospective study blood samples were shipped either frozen or at room temperature.

The TCR sequence derives from a man in his 60s who had recovered from COVID-19. The rearranged chain carries TRBV13 and TRBJ1-2; the D gene is perhaps TRBD1, from 5 matching bases. Source material: PBMCs or T cells enriched from blood (not recorded which). The nucleotide sequence is given as TGTGCCAGCAGCTACGACAGACCTAACTATGGCTACACCTTC. This yields the protein CASSYDRPNYGYTF.